This T cell receptor (beta chain) was recorded in a study of T-cell memory formation after mild COVID-19 (dated by TCRdb to the early 2020s). Regarding the study in general: TCR sequence clusters from the two donors were largely donor specific. T-cell clones expanding and contracting after mild COVID-19 in two donors were tracked by longitudinal TCRalpha and TCRbeta repertoire sequencing. Two young, previously healthy adult volunteers, one female and one male, were included in the cohort. Overall study results and their limits: SARS-CoV-2 specificity of the second-wave clones peaking on day 37 was not confirmed. Contracting CD4+ clones turned up mainly in the CM and EM memory subsets, whereas EMRA was where CD8+ clones were enriched. Some responding clones were detected in pre-infection memory, which suggested that pre-existing cross-reactive memory T cells had joined the SARS-CoV-2 response. Balanced CD4/CD8 phenotypes were observed for clones contracting from day 15 to 85, whereas a bias towards CD4+ was observed for a second wave of clones expanding from day 15 to 37. The study covered only a couple of mild cases, and larger cohorts including severe cases with pre-infection samples were considered necessary.

The instrument given in TCRdb is Illumina NovaSeq 6000. Using 5'RACE with constant-segment primers, TCRalpha and TCRbeta cDNA libraries were constructed, with sample barcodes and unique molecular identifiers added in the process. Trizol reagent was used to extract RNA from every sample. The libraries were amplified in two PCR steps, and the second step added a second sample barcode and Illumina TruSeq adapters. The libraries were sequenced on an Illumina NovaSeq using 2 x 150 bp paired-end reads. The original methods were these. Reads were demultiplexed and collapsed into UMI-guided consensus sequences with migec v1.2.7. Using mixcr v2.1.11, UMI consensuses were aligned to TRA and TRB V and J templates and then assembled into clonotypes. Expanded or contracted clonotypes were those called significant by both edgeR and NoisET, with noise models trained on biological replicates. For edgeR calls, the cutoffs were a false discovery rate-adjusted p below 0.01 and a log2 fold-change threshold of 1. As an exploratory analysis of dynamics, max-normalized trajectories of the 1000 most abundant clonotypes were examined with PCA combined with hierarchical clustering. Separately sequenced CD4+ and CD8+ repertoires were used to assign the CD4 or CD8 phenotype of responding clones. TCRdb's own reprocessing of the public reads used fastp at Q25 and MiXCR and kept productive beta chains. Records with the same CDR3 protein are collapsed into one entry carrying the most frequent genes and DNA. None of the V and J calls come from the authors' own analysis; TCRdb made them. This sample lists 450,000 to 650,000 distinct CDR3 sequences; about 22% were detected once. Around 9.2% of the sample is taken by the ten largest.

Ficoll-Paque density gradient centrifugation was the method used to isolate PBMCs. Reading from cysteine to phenylalanine, the CDR3 counts 16 amino acids. Here the CDR3 DNA is all that survives: 48 bases in frame from base 1. Relative to germline, V is missing 5 bases and J is missing 1 base, with 8 bases of the junction outside any gene match. CDR1 is given as MNHEY and CDR2 as SMNVEV, both from the germline V gene (reference sequence). In regard to this clonotype: It lacks a known antigen. Per-base qualities were not stored, and no clone one base away is much larger.

The receptor was derived from an adult woman who had mild COVID-19 (a few samples of this study predate the infection). The sample titles of this study are shuffled in the database, so cell type and time point are left out; the donor was told from shared clones. The material sequenced was PBMCs or a T cell subset sorted from them (not recorded which). The receptor chain draws on TRBV27 and TRBJ1-1; TRBD1 lines up with 9 middle nucleotides. The CDR3 corresponds to CASSPRWGQGNTEAFF. At the DNA level, the sequence is TGTGCCAGCAGTCCGAGGTGGGGACAGGGGAACACTGAAGCTTTCTTT.